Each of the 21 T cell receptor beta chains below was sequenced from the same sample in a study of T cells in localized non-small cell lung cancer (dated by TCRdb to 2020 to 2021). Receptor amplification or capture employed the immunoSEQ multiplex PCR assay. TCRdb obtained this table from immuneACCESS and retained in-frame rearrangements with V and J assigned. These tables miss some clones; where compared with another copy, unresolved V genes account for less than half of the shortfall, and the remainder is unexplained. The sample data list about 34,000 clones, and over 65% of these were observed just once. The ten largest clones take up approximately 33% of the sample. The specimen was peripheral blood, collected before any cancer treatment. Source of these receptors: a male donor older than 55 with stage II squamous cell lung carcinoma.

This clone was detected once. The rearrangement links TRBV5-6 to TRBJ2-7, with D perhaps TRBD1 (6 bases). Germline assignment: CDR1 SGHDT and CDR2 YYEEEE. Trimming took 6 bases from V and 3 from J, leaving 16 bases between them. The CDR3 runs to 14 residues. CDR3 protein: CASNEQGTLYEQYF. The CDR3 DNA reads TGTGCCAGCAACGAACAGGGAACTCTCTACGAGCAGTACTTC.

CDR3 in amino acids: CASSLAGNYGYTF. For the CDR3, the DNA is TGCGCCAGCAGCTTGGCGGGAAACTATGGCTACACCTTC. The chain employs TRBV5-1 and TRBJ1-2; D is uncertain. V lost 0 bases and J lost 2, with 5 bases in between. Germline loops: CDR1 SGHRS, CDR2 YFSETQ. CDR3 size: 13 residues.

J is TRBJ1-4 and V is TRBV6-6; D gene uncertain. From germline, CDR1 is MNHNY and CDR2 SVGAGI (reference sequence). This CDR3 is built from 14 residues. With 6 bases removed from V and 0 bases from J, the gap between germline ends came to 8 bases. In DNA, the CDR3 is TGTGCCAGCAGCCCGAGTGCAACTAATGAAAAACTGTTTTTT. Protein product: CASSPSATNEKLFF.

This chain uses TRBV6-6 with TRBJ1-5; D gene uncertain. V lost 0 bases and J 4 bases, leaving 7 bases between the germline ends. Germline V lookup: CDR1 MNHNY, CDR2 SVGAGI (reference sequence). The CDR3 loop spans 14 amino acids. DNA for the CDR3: TGTGCCAGCAGTTACTCGGGGATGAATCAGCCCCAGCATTTT. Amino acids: CASSYSGMNQPQHF.

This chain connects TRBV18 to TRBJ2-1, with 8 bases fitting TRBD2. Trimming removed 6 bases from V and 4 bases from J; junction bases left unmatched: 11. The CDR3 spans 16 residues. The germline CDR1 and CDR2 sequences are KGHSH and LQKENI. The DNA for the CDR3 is TGTGCCAGCTCTCCAACCAGCGGGGGAGAATACAATGAGCAGTTCTTC. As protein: CASSPTSGGEYNEQFF.

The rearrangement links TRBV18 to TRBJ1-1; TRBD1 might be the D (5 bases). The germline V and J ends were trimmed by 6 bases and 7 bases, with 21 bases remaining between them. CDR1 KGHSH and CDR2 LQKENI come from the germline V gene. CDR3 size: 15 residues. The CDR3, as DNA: TGTGCCAGCTCGCCAAACTCTGACGGAAGGGGTGAAGCTTTCTTT. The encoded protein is CASSPNSDGRGEAFF.

The CDR3 DNA reads TGTGCCAGCAGCGTAAGGAGCACAGATACGCAGTATTTT. Its translation is CASSVRSTDTQYF. This chain joins TRBV9 and TRBJ2-3; D unresolved. The V gene lost 1 base and the J gene lost 0 bases, with 3 bases spanning the gap. In germline, CDR1 is SGDLS, CDR2 YYNGEE. CDR3 length equals 13 residues.

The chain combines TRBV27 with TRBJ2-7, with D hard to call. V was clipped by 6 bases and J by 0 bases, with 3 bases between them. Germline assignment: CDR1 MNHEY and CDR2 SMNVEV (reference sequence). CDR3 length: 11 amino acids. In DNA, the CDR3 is TGTGCCAGCAGGACCTCCTACGAGCAGTACTTC. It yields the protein CASRTSYEQYF.

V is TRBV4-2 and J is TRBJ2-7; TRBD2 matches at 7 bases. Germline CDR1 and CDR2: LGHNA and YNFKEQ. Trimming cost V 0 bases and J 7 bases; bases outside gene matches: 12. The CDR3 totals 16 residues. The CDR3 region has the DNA TGTGCCAGCAGCCAAGATCTGCTAGCGGCTATGGGGGAGCAGTACTTC. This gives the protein CASSQDLLAAMGEQYF.

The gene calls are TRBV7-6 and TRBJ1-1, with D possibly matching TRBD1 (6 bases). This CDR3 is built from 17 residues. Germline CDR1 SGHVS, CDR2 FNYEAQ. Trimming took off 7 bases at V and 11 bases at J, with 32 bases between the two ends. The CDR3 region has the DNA TGTGCCAGCACCCTGAGGGGGGCCCCAGGGTGGAAAGAGCCCGCTTTCTTT. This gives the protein CASTLRGAPGWKEPAFF.

The CDR3 is CASSVGGRDEQYF. The CDR3 region has the DNA TGTGCCAGCAGTGTTGGAGGGCGCGACGAGCAGTACTTC. This chain joins TRBV27 and TRBJ2-7, with D possibly TRBD2 on 6 matching bases. Germline CDR1 and CDR2: MNHEY and SMNVEV (reference sequence). This CDR3 is built from 13 residues. V was pared by 5 bases and J by 5 bases, with 13 bases between.

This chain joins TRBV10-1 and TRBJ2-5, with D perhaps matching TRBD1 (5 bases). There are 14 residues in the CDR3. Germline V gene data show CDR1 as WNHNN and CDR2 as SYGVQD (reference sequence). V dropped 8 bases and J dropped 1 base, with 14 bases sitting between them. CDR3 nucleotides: TGCGCCAGCTCCAACAGCAGGGCCCAAGAGACCCAGTACTTC. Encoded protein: CASSNSRAQETQYF.

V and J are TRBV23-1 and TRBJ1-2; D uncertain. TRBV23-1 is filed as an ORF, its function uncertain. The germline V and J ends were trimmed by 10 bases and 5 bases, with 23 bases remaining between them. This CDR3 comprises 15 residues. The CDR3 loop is CATSVREASVYGYTF. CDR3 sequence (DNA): TGCGCCACCTCGGTCCGGGAGGCAAGTGTATATGGCTACACCTTC.

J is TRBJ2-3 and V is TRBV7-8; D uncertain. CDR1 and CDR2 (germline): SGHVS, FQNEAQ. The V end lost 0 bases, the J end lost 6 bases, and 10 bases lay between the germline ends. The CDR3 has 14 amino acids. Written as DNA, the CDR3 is TGTGCCAGCAGCTTAGCAGCCGCTGGCGATACGCAGTATTTT. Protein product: CASSLAAAGDTQYF.

The CDR3, as DNA: TGCGCCAGCAGCCCGAACGGGGTAATTAGCGGGAGGGCCGAGGATACGCAGTATTTT. Protein product: CASSPNGVISGRAEDTQYF. This sequence joins TRBV5-1 and TRBJ2-3, with 11 positions matching TRBD2. The length of the CDR3 is 19 residues. Germline-derived CDR1 and CDR2 are SGHRS and YFSETQ. V shed 4 bases, J shed 6 bases, and the junction held 19 bases outside the gene matches.

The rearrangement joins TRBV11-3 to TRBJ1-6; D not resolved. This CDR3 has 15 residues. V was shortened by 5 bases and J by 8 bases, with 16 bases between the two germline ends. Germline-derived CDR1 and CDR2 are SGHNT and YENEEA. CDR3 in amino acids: CASSPVREADSPLHF. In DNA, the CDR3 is TGTGCCAGCAGCCCTGTTCGGGAGGCGGATTCACCCCTCCACTTT.

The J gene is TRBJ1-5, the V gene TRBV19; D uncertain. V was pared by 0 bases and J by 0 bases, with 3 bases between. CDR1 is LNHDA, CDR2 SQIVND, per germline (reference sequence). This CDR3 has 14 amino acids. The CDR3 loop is CASSIDGSNQPQHF. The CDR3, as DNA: TGTGCCAGTAGTATAGACGGTAGCAATCAGCCCCAGCATTTT. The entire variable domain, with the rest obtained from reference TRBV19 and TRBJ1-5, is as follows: DGGITQSPKYLFRKEGQNVTLSCEQNLNHDAMYWYRQDPGQGLRLIYYSQIVNDFQKGDIAEGYSVSREKKESFPLTVTSAQKNPTAFYLCASSIDGSNQPQHFGDGTRLSIL.

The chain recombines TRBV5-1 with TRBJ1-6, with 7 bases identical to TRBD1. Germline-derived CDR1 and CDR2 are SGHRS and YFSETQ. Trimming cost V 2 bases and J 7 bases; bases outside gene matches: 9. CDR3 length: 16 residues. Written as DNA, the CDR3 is TGCGCCAGCAGCTTCGGGACAGCGACACCCAATTCACCCCTCCACTTT. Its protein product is CASSFGTATPNSPLHF.

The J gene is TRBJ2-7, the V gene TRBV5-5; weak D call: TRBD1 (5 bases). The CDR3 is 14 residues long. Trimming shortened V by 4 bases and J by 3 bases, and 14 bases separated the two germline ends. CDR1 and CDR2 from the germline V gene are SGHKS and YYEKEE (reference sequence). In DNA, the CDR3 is TGTGCCAGCAGCCGGACATTGCCTTACTACGAGCAGTACTTC. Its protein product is CASSRTLPYYEQYF. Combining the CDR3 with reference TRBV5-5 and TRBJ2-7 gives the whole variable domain DAGVTQSPTHLIKTRGQQVTLRCSPISGHKSVSWYQQVLGQGPQFIFQYYEKEERGRGNFPDRFSARQFPNYSSELNVNALLLGDSALYLCASSRTLPYYEQYFGPGTRLTVT.

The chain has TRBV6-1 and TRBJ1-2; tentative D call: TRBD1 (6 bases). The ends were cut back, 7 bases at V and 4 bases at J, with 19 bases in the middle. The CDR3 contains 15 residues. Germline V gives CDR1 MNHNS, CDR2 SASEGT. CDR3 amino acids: CASTTLDSPSYGYTF. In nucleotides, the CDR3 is TGTGCCAGCACCACCCTGGACAGCCCCAGCTATGGCTACACCTTC.

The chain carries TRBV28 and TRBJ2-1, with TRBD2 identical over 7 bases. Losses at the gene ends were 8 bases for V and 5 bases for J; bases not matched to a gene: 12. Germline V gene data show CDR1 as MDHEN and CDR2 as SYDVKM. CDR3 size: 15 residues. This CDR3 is CASVPHEGGHNEQFF. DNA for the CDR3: TGTGCCAGCGTCCCACACGAGGGAGGGCACAATGAGCAGTTCTTC.